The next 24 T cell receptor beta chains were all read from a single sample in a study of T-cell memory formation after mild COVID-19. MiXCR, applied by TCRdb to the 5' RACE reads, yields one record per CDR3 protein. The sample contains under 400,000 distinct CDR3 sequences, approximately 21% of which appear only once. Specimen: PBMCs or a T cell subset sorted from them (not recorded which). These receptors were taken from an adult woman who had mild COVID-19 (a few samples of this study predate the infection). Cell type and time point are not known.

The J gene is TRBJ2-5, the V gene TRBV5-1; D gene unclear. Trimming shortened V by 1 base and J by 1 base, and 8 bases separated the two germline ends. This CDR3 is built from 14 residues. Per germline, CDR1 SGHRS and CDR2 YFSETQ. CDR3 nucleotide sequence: TGCGCCAGCAGCTTGTCCCAACTCCAAGAGACCCAGTACTTC. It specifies CASSLSQLQETQYF.

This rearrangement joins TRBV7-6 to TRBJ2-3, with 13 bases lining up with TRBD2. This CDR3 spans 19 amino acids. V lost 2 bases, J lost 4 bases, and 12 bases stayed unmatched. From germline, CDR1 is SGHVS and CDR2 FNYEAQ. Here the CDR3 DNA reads TGTGCCAGCAGCTTATCCCCAACTACTAGCGGGAGGGCCCCAGATACGCAGTATTTT. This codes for CASSLSPTTSGRAPDTQYF.

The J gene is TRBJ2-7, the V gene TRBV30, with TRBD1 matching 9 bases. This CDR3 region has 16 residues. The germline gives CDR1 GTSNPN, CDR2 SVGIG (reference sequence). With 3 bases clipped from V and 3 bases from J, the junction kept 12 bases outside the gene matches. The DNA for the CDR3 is TGTGCCTGGAGCCGATTCAACAGGGGGCCCGTCTACGAGCAGTACTTC. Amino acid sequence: CAWSRFNRGPVYEQYF. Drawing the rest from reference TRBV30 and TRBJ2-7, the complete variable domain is SQTIHQWPATLVQPVGSPLSLECTVEGTSNPNLYWYRQAAGRGLQLLFYSVGIGQISSEVPQNLSASRPQDRQFILSSKKLLLSDSGFYLCAWSRFNRGPVYEQYFGPGTRLTVT.

CDR3 sequence: CASTPGGEPDTQYF. CDR3 DNA: TGTGCCAGCACCCCGGGTGGGGAACCAGATACGCAGTATTTT. The V gene is TRBV6-6, the J gene TRBJ2-3, with unresolved D. Germline V lookup: CDR1 MNHNY, CDR2 SVGAGI (reference sequence). V lost 7 bases and J 4 bases, leaving 15 bases between the germline ends. CDR3 length equals 14 residues.

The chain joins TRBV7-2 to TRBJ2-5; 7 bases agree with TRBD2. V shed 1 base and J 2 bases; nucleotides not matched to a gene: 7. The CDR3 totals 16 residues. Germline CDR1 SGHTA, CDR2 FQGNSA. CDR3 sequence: CASSLVNERGQETQYF. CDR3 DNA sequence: TGTGCCAGCAGCTTAGTTAACGAGCGGGGACAAGAGACCCAGTACTTC.

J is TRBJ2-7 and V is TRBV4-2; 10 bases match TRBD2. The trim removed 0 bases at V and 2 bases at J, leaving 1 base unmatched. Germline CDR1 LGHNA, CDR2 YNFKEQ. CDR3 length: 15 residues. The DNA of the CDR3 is TGTGCCAGCAGCCAAGAAACTAGCGGGGCCTACGAGCAGTACTTC. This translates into CASSQETSGAYEQYF.

CDR3: CASSQFSSGGPYNEQFF. As DNA, the CDR3 is TGCGCCAGCAGCCAATTCTCGAGCGGGGGGCCTTACAATGAGCAGTTCTTC. V usage is TRBV4-1 and J usage is TRBJ2-1; 9 nucleotides agree with TRBD2. Germline V gene sequence: CDR1 MGHRA, CDR2 YSYEKL. Trimming removed 2 bases from V and 4 bases from J; junction bases left unmatched: 9. This CDR3 is built from 17 residues.

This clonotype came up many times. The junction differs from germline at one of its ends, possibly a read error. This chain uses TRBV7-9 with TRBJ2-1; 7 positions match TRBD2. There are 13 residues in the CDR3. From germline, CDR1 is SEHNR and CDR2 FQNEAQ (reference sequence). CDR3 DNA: TGTGCCAGCAGCAGCGGGGCCTACGATGAGCAGTTCTTC. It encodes CASSSGAYDEQFF.

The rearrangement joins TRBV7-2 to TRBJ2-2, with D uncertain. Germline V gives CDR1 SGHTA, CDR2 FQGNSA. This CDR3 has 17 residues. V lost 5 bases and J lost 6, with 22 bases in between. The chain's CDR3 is CASSPLPGPFPPGELFF. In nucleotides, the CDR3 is TGTGCCAGCAGCCCCCTGCCCGGGCCTTTCCCCCCCGGGGAGCTGTTTTTT.

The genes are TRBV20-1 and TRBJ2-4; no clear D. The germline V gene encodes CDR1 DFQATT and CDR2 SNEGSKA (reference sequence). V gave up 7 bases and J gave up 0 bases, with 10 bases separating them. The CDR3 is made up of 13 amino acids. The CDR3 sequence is CSVLQIAKNIQYF. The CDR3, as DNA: TGCAGTGTTCTACAGATAGCCAAAAACATTCAGTACTTC.

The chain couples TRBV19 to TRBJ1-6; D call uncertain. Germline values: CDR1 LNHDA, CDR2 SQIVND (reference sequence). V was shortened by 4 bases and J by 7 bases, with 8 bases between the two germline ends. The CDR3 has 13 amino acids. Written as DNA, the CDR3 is TGTGCCAGTAGTAGGACGGAGAATTCACCCCTCCACTTT. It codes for CASSRTENSPLHF.

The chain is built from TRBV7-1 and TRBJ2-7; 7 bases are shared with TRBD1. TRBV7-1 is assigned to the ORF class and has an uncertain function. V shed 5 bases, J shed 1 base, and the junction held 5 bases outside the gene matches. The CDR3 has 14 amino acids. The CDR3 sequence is CASSGGQESYEQYF. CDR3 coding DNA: TGTGCCAGCAGCGGAGGACAGGAGTCCTACGAGCAGTACTTC.

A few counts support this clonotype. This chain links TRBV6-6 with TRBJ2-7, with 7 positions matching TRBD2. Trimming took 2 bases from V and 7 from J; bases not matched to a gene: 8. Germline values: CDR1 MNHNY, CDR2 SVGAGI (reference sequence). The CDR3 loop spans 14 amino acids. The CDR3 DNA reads TGTGCCAGCAGTTACGGCGGGAGAGCGGGGGAGCAGTACTTC. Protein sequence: CASSYGGRAGEQYF.

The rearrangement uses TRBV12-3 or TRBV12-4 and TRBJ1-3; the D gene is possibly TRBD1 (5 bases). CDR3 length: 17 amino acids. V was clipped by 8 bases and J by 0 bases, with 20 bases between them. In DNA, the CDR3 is TGTGCCAGCCCGGCAGGGCGACTTACTAGCTCTGGAAACACCATATATTTT. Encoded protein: CASPAGRLTSSGNTIYF.

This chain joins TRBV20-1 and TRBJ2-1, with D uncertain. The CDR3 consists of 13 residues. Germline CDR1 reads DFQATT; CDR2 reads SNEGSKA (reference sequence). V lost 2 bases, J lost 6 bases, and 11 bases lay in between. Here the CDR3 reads CSARNRLLNEQFF. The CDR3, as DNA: TGCAGTGCTAGAAATCGGCTACTCAATGAGCAGTTCTTC.

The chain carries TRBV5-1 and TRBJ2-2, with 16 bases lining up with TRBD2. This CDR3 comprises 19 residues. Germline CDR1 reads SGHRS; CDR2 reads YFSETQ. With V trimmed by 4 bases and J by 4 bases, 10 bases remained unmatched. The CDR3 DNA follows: TGCGCCAGCAGCAGACCGGGACTAGCGGGGGGGCCGACCACCGGGGAGCTGTTTTTT. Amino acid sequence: CASSRPGLAGGPTTGELFF. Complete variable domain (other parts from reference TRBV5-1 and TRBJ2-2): KAGVTQTPRYLIKTRGQQVTLSCSPISGHRSVSWYQQTPGQGLQFLFEYFSETQRNKGNFPGRFSGRQFSNSRSEMNVSTLELGDSALYLCASSRPGLAGGPTTGELFFGEGSRLTVL.

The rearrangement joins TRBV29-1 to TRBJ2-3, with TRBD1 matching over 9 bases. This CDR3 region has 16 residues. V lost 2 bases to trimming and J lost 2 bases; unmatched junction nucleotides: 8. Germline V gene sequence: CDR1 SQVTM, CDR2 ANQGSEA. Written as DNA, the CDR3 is TGCAGCGTTGAATATGACAGGGGGACAAACACAGATACGCAGTATTTT. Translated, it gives CSVEYDRGTNTDTQYF.

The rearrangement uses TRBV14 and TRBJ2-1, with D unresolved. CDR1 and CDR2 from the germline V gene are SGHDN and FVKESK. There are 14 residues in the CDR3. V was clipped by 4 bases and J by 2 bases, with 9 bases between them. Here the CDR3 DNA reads TGTGCCAGCAGCCCATTCCGGGCCTACAATGAGCAGTTCTTC. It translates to CASSPFRAYNEQFF.

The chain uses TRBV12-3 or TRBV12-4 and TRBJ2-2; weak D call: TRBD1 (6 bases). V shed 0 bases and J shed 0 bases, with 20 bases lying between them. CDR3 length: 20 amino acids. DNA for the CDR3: TGTGCCAGCAGTTTAGCAAAAATTCCAGCCGGACAGTCGAACACCGGGGAGCTGTTTTTT. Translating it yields CASSLAKIPAGQSNTGELFF.

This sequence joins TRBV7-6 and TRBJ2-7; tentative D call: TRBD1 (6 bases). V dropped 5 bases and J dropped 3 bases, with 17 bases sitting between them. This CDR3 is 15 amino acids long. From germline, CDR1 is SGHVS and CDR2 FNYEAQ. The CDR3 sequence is CASSNELGRGYEQYF. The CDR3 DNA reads TGTGCCAGCAGCAACGAATTGGGCAGGGGCTACGAGCAGTACTTC.

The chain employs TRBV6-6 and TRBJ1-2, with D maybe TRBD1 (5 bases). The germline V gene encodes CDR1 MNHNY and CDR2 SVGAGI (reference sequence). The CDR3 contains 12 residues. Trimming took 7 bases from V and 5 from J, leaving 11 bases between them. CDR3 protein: CASMTANYGYTF. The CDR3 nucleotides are TGTGCCAGCATGACAGCCAATTATGGCTACACCTTC.

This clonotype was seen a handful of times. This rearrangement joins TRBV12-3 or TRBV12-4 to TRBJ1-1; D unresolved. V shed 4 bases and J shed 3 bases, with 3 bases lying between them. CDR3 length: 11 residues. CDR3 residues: CASSSHTEAFF. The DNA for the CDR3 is TGTGCCAGCAGTTCCCACACTGAAGCTTTCTTT.

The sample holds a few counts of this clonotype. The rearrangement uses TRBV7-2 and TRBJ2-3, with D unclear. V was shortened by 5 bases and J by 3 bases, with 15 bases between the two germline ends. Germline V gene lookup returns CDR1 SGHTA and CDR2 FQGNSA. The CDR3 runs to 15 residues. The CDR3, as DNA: TGTGCCAGCAGCCGCATATCGGTGGGGACAGATACGCAGTATTTT. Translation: CASSRISVGTDTQYF.

CDR3 sequence: CASSLGRTGGFNEQFF. The CDR3 DNA sequence: TGTGCCAGCAGCTTAGGCCGTACAGGGGGCTTCAATGAGCAGTTCTTC. The chain carries TRBV13 and TRBJ2-1; 9 nucleotides align to TRBD1. The CDR3 runs 16 residues. The germline CDR1 and CDR2 sequences are PRHDT and FYEKMQ (reference sequence). V dropped 0 bases and J dropped 6; count of bases not matched to a gene: 6.